This T cell receptor beta chain was recovered during a study of blood T cell repertoires in COVID-19. Study background: Researchers got acute and convalescent COVID-19 samples from the United States, Italy and Spain. Sample material is recorded as cDNA or gDNA derived from T cells, B-cell-depleted T cells, or PBMCs.

Germline CDR1 and CDR2: MRHNA and SNTAGT. This CDR3 is built from 16 residues. V was pared by 4 bases and J by 1 base, with 13 bases between. In the original analysis: Researchers report that nucleated cell counts were estimated from reference gene primer amplification. Clones were read by immunoSEQ multiplex PCR, and TCRdb kept only the in-frame ones, dropping some. V and J calls and clone size are as listed in that table; D and trimming were resolved from the DNA. The sample lists fewer than 250,000 clones, 75% to 90% occurring once. This clonotype originated in a man between 60 and 75 years old with acute or convalescent COVID-19. This chain joins TRBV6-4 and TRBJ2-2, with a tentative D call TRBD1 (5 bases). Sequenced: peripheral blood. The CDR3, as DNA: TGTGCCAGCAGTGCCCACCCCGGACAGAACACCGGGGAGCTGTTTTTT. This codes for CASSAHPGQNTGELFF.